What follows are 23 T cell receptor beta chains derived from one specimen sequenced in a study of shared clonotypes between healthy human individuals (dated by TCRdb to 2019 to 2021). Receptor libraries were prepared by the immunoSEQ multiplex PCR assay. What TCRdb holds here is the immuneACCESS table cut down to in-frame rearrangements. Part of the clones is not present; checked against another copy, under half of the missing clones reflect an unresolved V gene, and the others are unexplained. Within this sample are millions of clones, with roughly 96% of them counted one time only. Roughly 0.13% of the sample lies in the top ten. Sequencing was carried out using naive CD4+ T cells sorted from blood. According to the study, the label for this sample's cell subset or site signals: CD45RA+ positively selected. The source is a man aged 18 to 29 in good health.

CDR3 in amino acids: CSVAQWGLKQWEQFF. For the CDR3, the DNA is TGCAGCGTTGCCCAGTGGGGGTTAAAACAATGGGAGCAGTTCTTC. The rearrangement links TRBV29-1 to TRBJ2-1; D possibly uses TRBD1 or TRBD2 (5 bases each). The length of the CDR3 is 15 residues. Germline lookup yields CDR1 SQVTM and CDR2 ANQGSEA. V was pared by 4 bases and J by 10 bases, with 23 bases between.

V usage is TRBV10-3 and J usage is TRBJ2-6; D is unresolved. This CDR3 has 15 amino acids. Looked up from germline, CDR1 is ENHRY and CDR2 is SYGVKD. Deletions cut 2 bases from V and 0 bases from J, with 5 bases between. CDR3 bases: TGTGCCATCAGTGAGGCGGCCTCTGGGGCCAACGTCCTGACTTTC. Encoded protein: CAISEAASGANVLTF.

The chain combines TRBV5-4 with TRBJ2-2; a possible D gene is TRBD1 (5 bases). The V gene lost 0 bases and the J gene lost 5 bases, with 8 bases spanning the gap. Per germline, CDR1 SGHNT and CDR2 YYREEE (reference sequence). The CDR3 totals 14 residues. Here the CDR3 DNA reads TGTGCCAGCAGCTTGGGACAGCAAACCGGGGAGCTGTTTTTT. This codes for CASSLGQQTGELFF.

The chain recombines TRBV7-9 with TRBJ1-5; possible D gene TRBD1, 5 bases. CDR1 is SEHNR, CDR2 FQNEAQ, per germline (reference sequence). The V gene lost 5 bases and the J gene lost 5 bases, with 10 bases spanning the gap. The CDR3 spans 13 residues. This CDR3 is CASSLDTYQPQHF. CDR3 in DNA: TGTGCCAGCAGCCTGGACACGTATCAGCCCCAGCATTTT. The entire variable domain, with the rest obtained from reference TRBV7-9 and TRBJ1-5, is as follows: DTGVSQNPRHKITKRGQNVTFRCDPISEHNRLYWYRQTLGQGPEFLTYFQNEAQLEKSRLLSDRFSAERPKGSFSTLEIQRTEQGDSAMYLCASSLDTYQPQHFGDGTRLSIL.

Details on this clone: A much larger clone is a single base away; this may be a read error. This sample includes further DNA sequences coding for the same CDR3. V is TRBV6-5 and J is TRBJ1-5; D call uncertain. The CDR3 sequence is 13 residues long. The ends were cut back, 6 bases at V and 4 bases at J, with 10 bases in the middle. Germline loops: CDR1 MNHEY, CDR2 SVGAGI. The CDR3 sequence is CASSPRGNQPQHF. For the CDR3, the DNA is TGTGCCAGCAGCCCCAGAGGGAATCAGCCCCAGCATTTT.

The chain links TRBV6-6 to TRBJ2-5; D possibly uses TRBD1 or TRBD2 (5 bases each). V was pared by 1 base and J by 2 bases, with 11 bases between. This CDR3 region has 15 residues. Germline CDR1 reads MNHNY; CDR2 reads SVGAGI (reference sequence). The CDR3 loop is CASSYFAGRQETQYF. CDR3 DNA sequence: TGTGCCAGCAGTTACTTTGCAGGGAGACAAGAGACCCAGTACTTC.

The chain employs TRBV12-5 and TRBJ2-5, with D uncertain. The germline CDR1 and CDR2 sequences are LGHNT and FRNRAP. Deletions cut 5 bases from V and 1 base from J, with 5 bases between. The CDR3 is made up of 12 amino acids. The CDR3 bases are TGTGCTAGTGGTCGAGGCCAAGAGACCCAGTACTTC. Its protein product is CASGRGQETQYF.

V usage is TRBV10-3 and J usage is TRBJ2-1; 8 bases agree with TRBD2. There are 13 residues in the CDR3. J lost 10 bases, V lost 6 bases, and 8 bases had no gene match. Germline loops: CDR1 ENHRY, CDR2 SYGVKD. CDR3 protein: CAIRLAVREEQFF. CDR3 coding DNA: TGTGCCATCAGACTAGCGGTTCGGGAGGAGCAGTTCTTC.

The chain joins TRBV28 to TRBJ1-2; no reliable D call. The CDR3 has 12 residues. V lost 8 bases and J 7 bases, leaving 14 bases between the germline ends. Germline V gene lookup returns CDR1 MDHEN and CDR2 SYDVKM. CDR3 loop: CASREGLGGYTF. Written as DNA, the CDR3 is TGTGCCAGCCGGGAAGGGTTGGGTGGCTACACCTTC.

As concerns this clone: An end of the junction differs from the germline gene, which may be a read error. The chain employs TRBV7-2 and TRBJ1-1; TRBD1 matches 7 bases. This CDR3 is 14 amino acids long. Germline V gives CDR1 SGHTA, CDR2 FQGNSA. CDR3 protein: CASRLGGPDTEAFF. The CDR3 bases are TGTGCCAGCAGGTTAGGGGGCCCGGACACTGAAGCTTTCTTT.

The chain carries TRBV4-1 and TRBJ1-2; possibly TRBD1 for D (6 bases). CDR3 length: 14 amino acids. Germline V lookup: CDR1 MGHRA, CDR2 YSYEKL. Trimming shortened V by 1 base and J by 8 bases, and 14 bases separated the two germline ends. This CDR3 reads CASSQGRGFGGYTF. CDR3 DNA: TGCGCCAGCAGCCAAGGCAGGGGATTCGGGGGCTACACCTTC.

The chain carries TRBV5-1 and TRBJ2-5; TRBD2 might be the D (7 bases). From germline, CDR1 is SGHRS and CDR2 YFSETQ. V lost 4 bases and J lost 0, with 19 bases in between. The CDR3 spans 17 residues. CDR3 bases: TGCGCCAGCAGCCCAGAGTGGGCGGGGGCGTACCAAGAGACCCAGTACTTC. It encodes CASSPEWAGAYQETQYF.

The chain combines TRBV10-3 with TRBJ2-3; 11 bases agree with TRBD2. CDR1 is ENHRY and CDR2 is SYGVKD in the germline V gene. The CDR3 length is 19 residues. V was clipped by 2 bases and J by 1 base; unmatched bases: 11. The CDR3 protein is CAISEQGRLAGGRTDTQYF. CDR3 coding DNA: TGTGCCATCAGTGAGCAGGGGAGGTTAGCGGGAGGGCGCACAGATACGCAGTATTTT.

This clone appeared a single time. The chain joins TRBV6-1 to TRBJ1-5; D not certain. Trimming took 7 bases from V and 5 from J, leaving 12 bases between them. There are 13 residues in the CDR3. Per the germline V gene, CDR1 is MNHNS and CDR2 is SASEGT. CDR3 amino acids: CASTERGHQPQHF. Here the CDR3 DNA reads TGTGCCAGCACTGAGAGAGGGCATCAGCCCCAGCATTTT.

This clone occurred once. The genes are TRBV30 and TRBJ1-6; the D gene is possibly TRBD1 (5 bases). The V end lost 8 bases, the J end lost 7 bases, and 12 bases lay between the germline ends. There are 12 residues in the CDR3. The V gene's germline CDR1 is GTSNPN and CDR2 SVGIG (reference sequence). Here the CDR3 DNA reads TGTGCCACCGGACGGGACAATTCACCCCTCCACTTT. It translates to CATGRDNSPLHF.

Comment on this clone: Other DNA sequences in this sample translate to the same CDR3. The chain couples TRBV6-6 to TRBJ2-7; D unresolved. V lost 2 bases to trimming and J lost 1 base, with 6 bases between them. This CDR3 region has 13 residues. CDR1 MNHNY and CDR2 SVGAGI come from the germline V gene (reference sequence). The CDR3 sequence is CASSYLGSYEQYF. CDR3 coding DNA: TGTGCCAGCAGTTACCTAGGGTCCTACGAGCAGTACTTC.

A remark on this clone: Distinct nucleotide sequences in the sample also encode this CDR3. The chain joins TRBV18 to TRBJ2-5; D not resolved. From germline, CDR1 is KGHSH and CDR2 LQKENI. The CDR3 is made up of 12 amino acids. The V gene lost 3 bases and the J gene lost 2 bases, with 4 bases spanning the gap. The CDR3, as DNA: TGTGCCAGCTCACCGCCTCAAGAGACCCAGTACTTC. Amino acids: CASSPPQETQYF.

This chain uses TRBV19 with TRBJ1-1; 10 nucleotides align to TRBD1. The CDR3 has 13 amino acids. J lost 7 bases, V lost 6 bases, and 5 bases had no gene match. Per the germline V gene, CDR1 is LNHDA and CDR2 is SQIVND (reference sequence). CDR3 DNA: TGTGCCAGTAGCACGACAGGGGGCCTTGAAGCTTTCTTT. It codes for CASSTTGGLEAFF.

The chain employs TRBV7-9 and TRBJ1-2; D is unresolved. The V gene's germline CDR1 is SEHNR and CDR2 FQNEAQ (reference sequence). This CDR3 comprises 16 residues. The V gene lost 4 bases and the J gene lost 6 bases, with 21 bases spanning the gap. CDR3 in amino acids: CASSSATAPSSNGYTF. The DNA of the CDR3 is TGTGCCAGCAGCTCTGCAACAGCTCCATCGAGTAATGGCTACACCTTC.

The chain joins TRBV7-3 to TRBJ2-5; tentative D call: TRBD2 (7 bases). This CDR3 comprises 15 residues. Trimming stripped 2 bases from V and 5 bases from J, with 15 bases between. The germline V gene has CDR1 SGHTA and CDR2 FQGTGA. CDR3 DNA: TGTGCCAGCAGCTTAGGGGGGGCTACTCACGAGACCCAGTACTTC. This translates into CASSLGGATHETQYF.

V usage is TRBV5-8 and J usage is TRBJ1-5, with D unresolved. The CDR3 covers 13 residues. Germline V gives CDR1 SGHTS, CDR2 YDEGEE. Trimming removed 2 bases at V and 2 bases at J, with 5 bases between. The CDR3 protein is CASSFRGNQPQHF. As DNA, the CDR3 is TGTGCCAGCAGCTTCCGAGGCAATCAGCCCCAGCATTTT.

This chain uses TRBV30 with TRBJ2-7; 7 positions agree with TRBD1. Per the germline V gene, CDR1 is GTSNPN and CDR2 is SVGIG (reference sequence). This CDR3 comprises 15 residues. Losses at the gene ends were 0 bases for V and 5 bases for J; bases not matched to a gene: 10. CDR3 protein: CAWSVLGQGVNEQYF. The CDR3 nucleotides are TGTGCCTGGAGTGTACTCGGGCAGGGGGTCAACGAGCAGTACTTC.

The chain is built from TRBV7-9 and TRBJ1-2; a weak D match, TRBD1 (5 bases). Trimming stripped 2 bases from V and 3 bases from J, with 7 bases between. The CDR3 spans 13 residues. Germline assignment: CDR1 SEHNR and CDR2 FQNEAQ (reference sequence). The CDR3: CASSLRQHYGYTF. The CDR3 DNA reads TGTGCCAGCAGCTTACGACAGCACTATGGCTACACCTTC.